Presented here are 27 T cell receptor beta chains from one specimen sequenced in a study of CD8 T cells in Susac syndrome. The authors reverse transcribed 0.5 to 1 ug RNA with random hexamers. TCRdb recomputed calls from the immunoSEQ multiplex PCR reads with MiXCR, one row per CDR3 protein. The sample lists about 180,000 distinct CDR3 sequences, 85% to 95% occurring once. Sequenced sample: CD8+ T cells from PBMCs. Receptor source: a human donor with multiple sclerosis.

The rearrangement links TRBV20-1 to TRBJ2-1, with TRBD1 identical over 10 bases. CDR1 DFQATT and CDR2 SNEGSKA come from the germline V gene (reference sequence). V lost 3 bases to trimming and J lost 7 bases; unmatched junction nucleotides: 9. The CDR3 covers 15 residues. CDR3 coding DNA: TGCAGTGCTAGTAGCGGGACAGGGGATGGGAATGAGCAGTTCTTC. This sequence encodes CSASSGTGDGNEQFF.

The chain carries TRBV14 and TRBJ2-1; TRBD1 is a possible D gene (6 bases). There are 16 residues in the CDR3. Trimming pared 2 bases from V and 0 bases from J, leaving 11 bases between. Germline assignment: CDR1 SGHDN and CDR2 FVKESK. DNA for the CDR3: TGTGCCAGCAGCCAACAGGGGACACACTCCTACAATGAGCAGTTCTTC. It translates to CASSQQGTHSYNEQFF. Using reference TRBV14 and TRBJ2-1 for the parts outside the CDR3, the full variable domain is EAGVTQFPSHSVIEKGQTVTLRCDPISGHDNLYWYRRVMGKEIKFLLHFVKESKQDESGMPNNRFLAERTGGTYSTLKVQPAELEDSGVYFCASSQQGTHSYNEQFFGPGTRLTVL.

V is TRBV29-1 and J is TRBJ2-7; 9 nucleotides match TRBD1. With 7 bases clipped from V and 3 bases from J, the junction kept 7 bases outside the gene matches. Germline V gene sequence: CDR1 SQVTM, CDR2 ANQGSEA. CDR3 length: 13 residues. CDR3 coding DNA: TGCAGCGCCATGGACAGGGGAATCTACGAGCAGTACTTC. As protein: CSAMDRGIYEQYF.

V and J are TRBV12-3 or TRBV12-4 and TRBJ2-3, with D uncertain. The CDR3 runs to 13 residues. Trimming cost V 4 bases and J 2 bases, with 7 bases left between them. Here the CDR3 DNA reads TGTGCCAGCAGTTCGTCCCTCACAGATACGCAGTATTTT. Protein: CASSSSLTDTQYF.

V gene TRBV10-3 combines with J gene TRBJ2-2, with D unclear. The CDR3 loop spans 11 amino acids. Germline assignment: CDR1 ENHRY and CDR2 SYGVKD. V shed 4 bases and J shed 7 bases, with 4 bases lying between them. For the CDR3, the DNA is TGTGCCATCAGTGGGGGCGGGGAGCTGTTTTTT. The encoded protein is CAISGGGELFF.

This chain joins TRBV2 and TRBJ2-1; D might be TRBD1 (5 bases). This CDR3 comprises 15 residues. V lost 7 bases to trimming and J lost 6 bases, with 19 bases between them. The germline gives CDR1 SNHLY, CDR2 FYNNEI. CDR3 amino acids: CASKVDSALGNEQFF. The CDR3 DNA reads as TGTGCCAGCAAAGTCGACAGCGCACTGGGCAATGAGCAGTTCTTC. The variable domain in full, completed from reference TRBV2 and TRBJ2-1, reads EPEVTQTPSHQVTQMGQEVILRCVPISNHLYFYWYRQILGQKVEFLVSFYNNEISEKSEIFDDQFSVERPDGSNFTLKIRSTKLEDSAMYFCASKVDSALGNEQFFGPGTRLTVL.

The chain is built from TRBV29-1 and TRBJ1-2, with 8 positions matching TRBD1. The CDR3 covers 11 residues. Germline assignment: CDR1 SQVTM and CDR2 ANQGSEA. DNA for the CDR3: TGCACCGTCCCGGACAGGGAAAGCTACACCTTC. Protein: CTVPDRESYTF.

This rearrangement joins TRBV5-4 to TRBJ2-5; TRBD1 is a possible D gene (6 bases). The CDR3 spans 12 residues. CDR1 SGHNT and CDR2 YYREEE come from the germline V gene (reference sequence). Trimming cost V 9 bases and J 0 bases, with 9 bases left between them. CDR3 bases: TGTGCCACAAGGGGGTACCAAGAGACCCAGTACTTC. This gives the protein CATRGYQETQYF. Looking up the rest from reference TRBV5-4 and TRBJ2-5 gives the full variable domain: ETGVTQSPTHLIKTRGQQVTLRCSSQSGHNTVSWYQQALGQGPQFIFQYYREEENGRGNFPPRFSGLQFPNYSSELNVNALELDDSALYLCATRGYQETQYFGPGTRLLVL.

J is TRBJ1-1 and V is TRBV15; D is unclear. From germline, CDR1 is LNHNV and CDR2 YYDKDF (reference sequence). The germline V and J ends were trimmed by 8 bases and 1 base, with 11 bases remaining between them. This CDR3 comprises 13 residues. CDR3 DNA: TGTGCCACCTCACCCTGGGGGAACACTGAAGCTTTCTTT. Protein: CATSPWGNTEAFF.

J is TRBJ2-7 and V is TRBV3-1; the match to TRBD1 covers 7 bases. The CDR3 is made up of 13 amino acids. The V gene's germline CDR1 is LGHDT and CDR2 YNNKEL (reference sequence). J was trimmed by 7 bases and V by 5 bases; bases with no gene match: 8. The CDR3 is CASSDDRVEEQYF. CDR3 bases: TGTGCCAGCAGCGATGACAGGGTAGAGGAGCAGTACTTC.

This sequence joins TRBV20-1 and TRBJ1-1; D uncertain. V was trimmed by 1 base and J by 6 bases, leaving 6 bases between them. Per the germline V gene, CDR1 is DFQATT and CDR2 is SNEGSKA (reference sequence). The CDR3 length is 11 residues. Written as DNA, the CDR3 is TGCAGTGCTAGAGTGATTGCTGAAGCTTTCTTT. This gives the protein CSARVIAEAFF.

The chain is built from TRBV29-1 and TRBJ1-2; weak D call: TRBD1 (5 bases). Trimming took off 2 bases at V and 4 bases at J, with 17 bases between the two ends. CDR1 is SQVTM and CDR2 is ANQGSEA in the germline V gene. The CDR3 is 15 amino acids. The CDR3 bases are TGCAGCGTTGAAAGTGGGCAGGGAAGGCTCTATGGCTACACCTTC. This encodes CSVESGQGRLYGYTF.

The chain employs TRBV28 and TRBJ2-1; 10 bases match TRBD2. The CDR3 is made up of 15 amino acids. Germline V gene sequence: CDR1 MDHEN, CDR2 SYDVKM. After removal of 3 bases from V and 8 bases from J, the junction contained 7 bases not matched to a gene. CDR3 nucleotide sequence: TGTGCCAGCAGTTTTCTGGACAGCGGGAGGGATGAGCAGTTCTTC. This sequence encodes CASSFLDSGRDEQFF.

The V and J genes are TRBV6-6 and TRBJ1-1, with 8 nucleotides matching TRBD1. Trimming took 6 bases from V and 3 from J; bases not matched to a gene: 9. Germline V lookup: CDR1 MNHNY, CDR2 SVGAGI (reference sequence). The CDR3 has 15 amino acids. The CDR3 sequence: CASSQWTGRDTEAFF. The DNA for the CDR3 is TGTGCCAGCAGCCAGTGGACAGGGAGGGACACTGAAGCTTTCTTT.

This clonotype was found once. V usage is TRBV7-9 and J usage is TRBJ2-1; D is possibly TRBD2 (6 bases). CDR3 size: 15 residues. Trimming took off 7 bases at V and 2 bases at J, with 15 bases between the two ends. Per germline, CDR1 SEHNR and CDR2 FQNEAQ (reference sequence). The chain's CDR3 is CASTPGVITYNEQFF. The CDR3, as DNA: TGTGCCAGCACCCCGGGGGTGATTACCTACAATGAGCAGTTCTTC.

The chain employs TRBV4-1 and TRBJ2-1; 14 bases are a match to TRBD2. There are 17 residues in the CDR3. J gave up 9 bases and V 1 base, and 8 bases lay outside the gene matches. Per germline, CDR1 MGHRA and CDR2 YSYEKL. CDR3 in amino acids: CASSQGLAGGRVGEQFF. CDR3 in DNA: TGCGCCAGCAGCCAAGGACTAGCGGGAGGGAGGGTTGGTGAGCAGTTCTTC.

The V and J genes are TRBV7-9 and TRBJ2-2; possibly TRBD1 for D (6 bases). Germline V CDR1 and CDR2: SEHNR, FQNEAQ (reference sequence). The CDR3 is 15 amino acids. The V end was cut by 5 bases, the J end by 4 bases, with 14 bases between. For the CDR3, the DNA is TGTGCCAGCAGCCCACAAGGACAGATCACCGGGGAGCTGTTTTTT. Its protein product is CASSPQGQITGELFF.

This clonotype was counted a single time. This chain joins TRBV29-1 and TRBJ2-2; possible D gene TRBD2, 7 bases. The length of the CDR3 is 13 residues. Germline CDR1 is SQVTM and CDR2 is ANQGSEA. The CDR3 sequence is CSVGGLNTGELFF. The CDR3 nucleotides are TGCAGTGTCGGGGGGCTGAACACCGGGGAGCTGTTTTTT.

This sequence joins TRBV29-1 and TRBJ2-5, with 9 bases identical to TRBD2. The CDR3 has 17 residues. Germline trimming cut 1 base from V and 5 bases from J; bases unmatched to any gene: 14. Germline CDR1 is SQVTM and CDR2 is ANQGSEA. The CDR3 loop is CSVEVTQLAGVLETQYF. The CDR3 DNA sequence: TGCAGCGTTGAAGTCACCCAATTAGCGGGAGTGTTGGAGACCCAGTACTTC.

CDR3 coding DNA: TGCAGCGTTGAACCATTAGATAATACCGGGACGGTCAGCCAAGAGACCCAGTACTTC. It codes for CSVEPLDNTGTVSQETQYF. This chain joins TRBV29-1 and TRBJ2-5; D possibly matches TRBD1 or TRBD2 (5 bases each). CDR3 size: 19 residues. Germline CDR1 reads SQVTM; CDR2 reads ANQGSEA. Between the trimmed V and J ends, which lost 2 bases and 1 base, there was a span of 26 bases.

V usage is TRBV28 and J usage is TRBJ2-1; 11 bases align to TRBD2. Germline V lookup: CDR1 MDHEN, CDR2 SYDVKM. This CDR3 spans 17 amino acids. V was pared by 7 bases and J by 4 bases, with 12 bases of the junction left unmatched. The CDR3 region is CASTLLGTSGRYNEQFF. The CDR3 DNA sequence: TGTGCCAGCACCCTCCTCGGGACTAGCGGACGATACAATGAGCAGTTCTTC.

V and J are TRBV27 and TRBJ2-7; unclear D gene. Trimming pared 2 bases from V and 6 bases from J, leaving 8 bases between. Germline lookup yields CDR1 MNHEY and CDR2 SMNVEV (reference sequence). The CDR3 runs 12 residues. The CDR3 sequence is CASSLKVSEQYF. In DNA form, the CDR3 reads TGTGCCAGCAGTTTAAAGGTCAGCGAGCAGTACTTC.

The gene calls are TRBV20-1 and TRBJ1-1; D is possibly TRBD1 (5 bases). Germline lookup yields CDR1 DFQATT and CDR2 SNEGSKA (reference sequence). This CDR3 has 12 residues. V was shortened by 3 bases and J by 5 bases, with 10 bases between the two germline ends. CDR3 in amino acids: CSASPGGTEAFF. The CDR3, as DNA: TGCAGTGCTAGCCCTGGGGGGACTGAAGCTTTCTTT.

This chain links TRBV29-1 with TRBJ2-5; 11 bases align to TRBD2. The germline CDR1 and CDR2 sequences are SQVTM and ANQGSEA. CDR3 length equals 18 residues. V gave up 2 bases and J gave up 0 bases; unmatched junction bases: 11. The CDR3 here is CSVESLGLAGSYQETQYF. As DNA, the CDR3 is TGCAGCGTTGAAAGCTTAGGACTAGCGGGTTCATACCAAGAGACCCAGTACTTC.

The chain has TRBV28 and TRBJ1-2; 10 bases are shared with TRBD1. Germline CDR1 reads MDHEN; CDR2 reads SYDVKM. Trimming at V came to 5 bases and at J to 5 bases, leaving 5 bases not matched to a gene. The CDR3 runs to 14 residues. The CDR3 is CASSRRDRGYGYTF. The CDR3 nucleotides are TGTGCCAGCAGTCGCCGGGACAGGGGTTATGGCTACACCTTC.

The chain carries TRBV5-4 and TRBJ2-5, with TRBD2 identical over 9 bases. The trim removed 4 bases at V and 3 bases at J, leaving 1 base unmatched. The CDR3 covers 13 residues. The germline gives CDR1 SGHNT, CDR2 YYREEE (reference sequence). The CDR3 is CASSIAGEETQYF. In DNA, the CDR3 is TGTGCCAGCAGCATAGCGGGGGAAGAGACCCAGTACTTC.

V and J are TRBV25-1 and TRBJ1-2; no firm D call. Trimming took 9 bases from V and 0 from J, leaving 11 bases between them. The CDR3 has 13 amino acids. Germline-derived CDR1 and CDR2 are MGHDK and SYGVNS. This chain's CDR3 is CASLGSANYGYTF. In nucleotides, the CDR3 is TGTGCCAGTCTAGGCTCCGCTAACTATGGCTACACCTTC.